This T cell receptor beta chain was retrieved from a study of T-cell memory formation after mild COVID-19. At the level of the study: Among the donors, TCR clusters were largely specific to each donor. Broader study findings: The study found contracting CD4+ clones mainly in CM and EM and contracting CD8+ clones in EMRA. Cross-reactive memory appears to have joined, as suggested by some responding clones showing up in pre-infection memory.

The V end was cut by 5 bases, the J end by 3 bases, with 12 bases between. The CDR3 covers 14 residues. Germline V gene sequence: CDR1 SGHTA, CDR2 FQGNSA. On this clonotype itself: Antigen: not known.

TCRdb recomputed calls from the 5' RACE reads with MiXCR, one row per CDR3 protein. The data show roughly 240,000 distinct CDR3 sequences, 15% to 20% seen once. The clonotype originates from a young man who had mild COVID-19 (a few samples of this study predate the infection). Cell type and time point are not known. Sequencing was carried out using PBMCs or a T cell subset sorted from them (not recorded which). The rearrangement links TRBV7-2 to TRBJ2-3; D is possibly TRBD1 (6 bases). CDR3 protein: CASSKTTGTDTQYF. CDR3 coding DNA: TGTGCCAGCAGCAAAACCACAGGGACAGATACGCAGTATTTT.